This entry is about one TCR beta chain. This record belongs to a study of blood T cell repertoires in COVID-19. For the study at large: The United States, Italy and Spain supplied acute and convalescent COVID-19 samples. T cells, B-cell-depleted T cells, or PBMCs supplied cDNA or gDNA.

Per the authors' pipeline: By means of reference gene primer amplification, nucleated cell counts were estimated. Clones were sequenced by immunoSEQ multiplex PCR, and TCRdb holds only the in-frame ones, with some missing. V and J calls and clone size are those listed in that table; D and trimming were worked out from the DNA. Of about 210,000 clones listed, approximately 90% are singletons. This receptor was obtained from a woman between 35 and 50 years old with acute or convalescent COVID-19. Sequenced input: peripheral blood.

The CDR3 is CSVEVRRGLHGYTF. The CDR3 bases are TGCAGCGTTGAAGTCCGGAGGGGGCTCCATGGCTACACCTTC. The rearrangement joins TRBV29-1 to TRBJ1-2; 7 bases fit TRBD1. Unmatched junction bases numbered 8, after V lost 1 base and J lost 6 bases. The germline gives CDR1 SQVTM, CDR2 ANQGSEA. There are 14 residues in the CDR3.